The entry below gives a single T cell receptor (beta chain) sequence along with its context. Original analysis: Reference gene primer amplification yielded estimated nucleated cell counts. This table comes from immunoSEQ multiplex PCR, and its TCRdb copy is limited to in-frame clones, with some not included. That table furnishes V, J and clone size, whereas the DNA furnished D and trimming. This table holds under 75,000 clones, almost 90% found once. This sample is part of a study of blood T cell repertoires in COVID-19. Study-wide background: Donors in the United States, Italy and Spain gave samples during acute or convalescent COVID-19.

The sequence derives from an elderly woman with active COVID-19. Sample: peripheral blood.

CDR3 DNA: TGTGCCACTTTTACAGGGAATCAGCCCCAGCATTTT. Translated: CATFTGNQPQHF. The V gene is TRBV6-5, the J gene TRBJ1-5, with TRBD1 as a possible D gene (6 bases). This CDR3 region has 12 residues. Trimming cost V 10 bases and J 4 bases, with 11 bases left between them. From germline, CDR1 is MNHEY and CDR2 SVGAGI.